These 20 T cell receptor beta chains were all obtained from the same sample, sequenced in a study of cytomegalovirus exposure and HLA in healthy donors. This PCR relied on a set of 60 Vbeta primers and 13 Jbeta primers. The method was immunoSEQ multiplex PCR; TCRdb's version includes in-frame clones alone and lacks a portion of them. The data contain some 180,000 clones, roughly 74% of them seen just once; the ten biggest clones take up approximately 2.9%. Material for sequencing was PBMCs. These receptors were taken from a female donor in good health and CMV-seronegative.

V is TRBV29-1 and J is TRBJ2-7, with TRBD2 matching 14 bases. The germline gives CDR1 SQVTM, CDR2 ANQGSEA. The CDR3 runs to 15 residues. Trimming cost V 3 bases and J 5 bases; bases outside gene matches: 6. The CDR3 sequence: CSVEKPGLAGDEQYF. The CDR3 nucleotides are TGCAGCGTTGAGAAACCGGGACTAGCGGGAGACGAGCAGTACTTC.

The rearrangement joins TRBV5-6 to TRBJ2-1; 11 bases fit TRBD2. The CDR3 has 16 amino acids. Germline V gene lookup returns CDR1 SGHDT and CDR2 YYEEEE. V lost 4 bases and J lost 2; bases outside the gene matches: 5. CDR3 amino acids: CASSPPGLAAYNEQFF. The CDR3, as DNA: TGTGCCAGCAGCCCCCCGGGACTAGCGGCCTACAATGAGCAGTTCTTC.

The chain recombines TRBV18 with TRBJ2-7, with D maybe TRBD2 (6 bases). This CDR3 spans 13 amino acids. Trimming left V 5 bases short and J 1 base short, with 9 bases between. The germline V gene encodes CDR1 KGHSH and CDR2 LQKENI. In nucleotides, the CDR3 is TGTGCCAGCTCAAGCGGGCCGTCCTACGAGCAGTACTTC. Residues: CASSSGPSYEQYF.

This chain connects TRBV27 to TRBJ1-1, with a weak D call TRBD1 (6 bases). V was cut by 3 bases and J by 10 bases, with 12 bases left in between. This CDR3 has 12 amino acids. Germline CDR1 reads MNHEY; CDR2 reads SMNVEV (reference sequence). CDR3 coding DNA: TGTGCCAGCAGTTTCTTTGGGGGCGCAGCTTTCTTT. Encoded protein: CASSFFGGAAFF.

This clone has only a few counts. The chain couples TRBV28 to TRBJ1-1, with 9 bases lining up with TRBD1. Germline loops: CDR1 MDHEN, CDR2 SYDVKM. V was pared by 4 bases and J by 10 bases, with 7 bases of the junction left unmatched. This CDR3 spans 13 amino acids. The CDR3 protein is CASSSPETGGAFF. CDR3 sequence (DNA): TGTGCCAGCAGTTCTCCCGAGACAGGGGGAGCTTTCTTT.

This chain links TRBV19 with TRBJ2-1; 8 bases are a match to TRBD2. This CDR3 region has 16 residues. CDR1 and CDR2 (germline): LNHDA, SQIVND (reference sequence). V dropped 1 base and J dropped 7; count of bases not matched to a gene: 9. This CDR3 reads CASSIGPGGLINEQFF. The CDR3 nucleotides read TGTGCCAGTAGTATAGGGCCGGGGGGGTTGATAAATGAGCAGTTCTTC.

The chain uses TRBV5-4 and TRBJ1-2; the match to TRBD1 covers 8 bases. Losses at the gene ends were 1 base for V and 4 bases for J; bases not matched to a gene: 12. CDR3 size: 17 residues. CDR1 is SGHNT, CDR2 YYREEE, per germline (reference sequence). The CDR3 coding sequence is TGTGCCAGCAGCTTGCCTCCGGGACAGGCCATGGGCTATGGCTACACCTTC. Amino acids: CASSLPPGQAMGYGYTF.

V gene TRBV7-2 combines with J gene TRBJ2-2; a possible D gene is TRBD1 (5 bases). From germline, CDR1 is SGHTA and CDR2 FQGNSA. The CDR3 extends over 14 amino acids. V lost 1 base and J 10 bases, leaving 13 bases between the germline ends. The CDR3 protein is CASSLDQGSEELFF. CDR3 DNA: TGTGCCAGCAGCTTAGACCAGGGTAGTGAGGAGCTGTTTTTT.

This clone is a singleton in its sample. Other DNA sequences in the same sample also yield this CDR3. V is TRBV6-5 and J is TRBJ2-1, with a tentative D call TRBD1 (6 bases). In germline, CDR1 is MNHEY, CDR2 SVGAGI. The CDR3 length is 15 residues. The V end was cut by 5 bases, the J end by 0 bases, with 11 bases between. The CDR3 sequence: CASSSQGSSYNEQFF. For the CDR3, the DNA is TGTGCCAGCAGTAGTCAGGGGAGCTCCTACAATGAGCAGTTCTTC.

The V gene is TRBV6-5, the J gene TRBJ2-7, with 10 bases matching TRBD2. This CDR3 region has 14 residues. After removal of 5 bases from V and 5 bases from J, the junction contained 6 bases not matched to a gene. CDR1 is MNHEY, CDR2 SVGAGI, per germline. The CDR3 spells CASSPLAGVHEQYF. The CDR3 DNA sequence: TGTGCCAGCAGTCCCCTAGCGGGAGTACACGAGCAGTACTTC.

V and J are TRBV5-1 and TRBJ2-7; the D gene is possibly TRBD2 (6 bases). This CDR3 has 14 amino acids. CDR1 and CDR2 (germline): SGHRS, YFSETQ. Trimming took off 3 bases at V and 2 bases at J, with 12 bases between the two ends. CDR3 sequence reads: CASSSGGLPYEQYF. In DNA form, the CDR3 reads TGCGCCAGCAGCTCGGGCGGACTACCCTACGAGCAGTACTTC.

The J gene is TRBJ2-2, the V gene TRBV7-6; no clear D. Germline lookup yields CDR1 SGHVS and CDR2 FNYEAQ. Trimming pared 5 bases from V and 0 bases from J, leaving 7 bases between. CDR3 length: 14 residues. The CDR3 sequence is CASSPTPNTGELFF. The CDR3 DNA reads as TGTGCCAGCAGCCCTACGCCGAACACCGGGGAGCTGTTTTTT.

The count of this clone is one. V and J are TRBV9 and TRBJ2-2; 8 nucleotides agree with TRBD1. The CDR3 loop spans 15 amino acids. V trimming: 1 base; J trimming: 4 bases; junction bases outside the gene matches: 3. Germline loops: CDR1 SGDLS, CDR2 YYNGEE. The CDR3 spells CASSVNRGATGELFF. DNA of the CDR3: TGTGCCAGCAGCGTAAACAGGGGGGCCACCGGGGAGCTGTTTTTT.

CDR3 sequence (DNA): TGTGCCAGCAGGGGCCTCTCCTACGAGCAGTACTTC. Protein product: CASRGLSYEQYF. The chain joins TRBV2 to TRBJ2-7; unclear D gene. V was clipped by 6 bases and J by 0 bases, with 6 bases between them. Germline V lookup: CDR1 SNHLY, CDR2 FYNNEI. The CDR3 spans 12 residues.

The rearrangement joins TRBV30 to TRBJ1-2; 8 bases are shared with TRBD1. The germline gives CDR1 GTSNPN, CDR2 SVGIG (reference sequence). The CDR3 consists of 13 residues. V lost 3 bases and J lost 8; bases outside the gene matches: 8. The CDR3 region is CAWSGQGDLGYTF. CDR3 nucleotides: TGTGCCTGGAGCGGACAGGGCGACTTAGGCTACACCTTC.

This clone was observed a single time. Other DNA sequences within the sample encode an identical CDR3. The CDR3 spells CASRQDRAGYTF. DNA of the CDR3: TGTGCCAGCAGGCAGGACAGGGCCGGCTACACCTTC. This rearrangement joins TRBV2 to TRBJ1-2; 8 bases fit TRBD1. Germline CDR1 and CDR2: SNHLY and FYNNEI. This CDR3 has 12 residues. The trim removed 6 bases at V and 8 bases at J, leaving 5 bases unmatched.

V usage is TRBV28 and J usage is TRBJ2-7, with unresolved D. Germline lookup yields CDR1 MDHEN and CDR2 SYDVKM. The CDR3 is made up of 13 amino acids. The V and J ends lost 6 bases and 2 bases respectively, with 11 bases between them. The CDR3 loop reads CASSRTPPYEQYF. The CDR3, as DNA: TGTGCCAGCAGCCGAACACCTCCCTACGAGCAGTACTTC.

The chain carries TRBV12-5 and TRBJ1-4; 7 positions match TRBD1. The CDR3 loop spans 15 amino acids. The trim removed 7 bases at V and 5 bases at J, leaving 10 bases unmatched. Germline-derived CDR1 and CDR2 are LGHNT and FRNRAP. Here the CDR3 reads CASASLTGRNEKLFF. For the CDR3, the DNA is TGTGCTAGTGCCTCATTGACAGGGAGGAATGAAAAACTGTTTTTT.

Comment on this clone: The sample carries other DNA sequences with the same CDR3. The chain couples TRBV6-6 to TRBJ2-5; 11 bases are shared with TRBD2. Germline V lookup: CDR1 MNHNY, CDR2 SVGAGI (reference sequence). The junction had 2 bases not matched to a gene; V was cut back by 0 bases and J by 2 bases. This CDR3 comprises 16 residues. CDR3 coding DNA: TGTGCCAGCAGTTACTCGTTAGCGGGGGGGCAAGAGACCCAGTACTTC. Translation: CASSYSLAGGQETQYF.

CDR3 DNA: TGTGCCAGCAGCCAATGGACAGCGTTTAATGAAAAACTGTTTTTT. As protein: CASSQWTAFNEKLFF. This chain joins TRBV14 and TRBJ1-4, with D possibly TRBD1 on 6 matching bases. V dropped 2 bases and J dropped 4 bases, with 11 bases sitting between them. Germline-derived CDR1 and CDR2 are SGHDN and FVKESK. The CDR3 extends over 15 amino acids.